The 10 T cell receptor beta chains below all came from one sample that was sequenced in a study of identical twins. From the 5' RACE reads, TCRdb called clonotypes with MiXCR, one entry per CDR3 protein. The sample lists 1.5 million to 2 million distinct CDR3 sequences, roughly a third occurring once. The sample taken for sequencing was cord blood. These receptors were collected from a newborn girl in good health.

This clonotype was counted only a few times. V usage is TRBV6-5 and J usage is TRBJ2-7; D may be TRBD1 or TRBD2 (6 bases each). Trimming took off 2 bases at V and 7 bases at J, with 12 bases between the two ends. Germline values: CDR1 MNHEY, CDR2 SVGAGI. The CDR3 is 13 residues long. The CDR3 region is CASSYMGAGEQYF. The DNA of the CDR3 is TGTGCCAGCAGTTACATGGGGGCGGGGGAGCAGTACTTC.

This clonotype was counted only a few times. This chain links TRBV20-1 with TRBJ2-6, with a tentative D call TRBD1 (6 bases). The CDR3 is made up of 14 amino acids. V lost 4 bases, J lost 4 bases, and 11 bases lay in between. Germline V lookup: CDR1 DFQATT, CDR2 SNEGSKA (reference sequence). The CDR3 bases are TGCAGTGCTATCCAGGGGTCAGGGGCCAACGTCCTGACTTTC. The encoded protein is CSAIQGSGANVLTF.

A few counts support this clonotype. This chain joins TRBV21-1 and TRBJ1-6; TRBD1 is the table's D call, not checked against the DNA. TRBV21-1 is described as a pseudogene. The CDR3 consists of 17 residues. CDR3 protein: CASSKLDTRDREFTPHF. The CDR3 coding sequence is TGTGCCAGCAGCAAATTGGATACCCGGGACAGGGAATTCACCCCCCACTTT.

The chain employs TRBV20-1 and TRBJ2-4, with 14 bases aligning to TRBD2. The CDR3 has 19 amino acids. CDR1 is DFQATT, CDR2 SNEGSKA, per germline (reference sequence). The J segment lost 0 bases and the V segment lost 0 bases, leaving 7 bases of the junction unmatched. This chain's CDR3 is CSARDPKGLAGVAKNIQYF. In DNA form, the CDR3 reads TGCAGTGCTAGAGACCCCAAGGGACTAGCGGGAGTAGCCAAAAACATTCAGTACTTC.

The rearrangement uses TRBV6-5 and TRBJ1-2, with D possibly matching TRBD1 (6 bases). The germline CDR1 and CDR2 sequences are MNHEY and SVGAGI. The germline V and J ends were trimmed by 0 bases and 6 bases, with 11 bases remaining between them. The CDR3 runs to 14 residues. Here the CDR3 reads CASSYSNRVNGYTF. DNA for the CDR3: TGTGCCAGCAGTTACTCGAACAGGGTCAATGGCTACACCTTC.

This clonotype showed up just a few times. This chain links TRBV28 with TRBJ2-1; D possibly corresponds to TRBD2 (5 bases). Per germline, CDR1 MDHEN and CDR2 SYDVKM. Trimming left V 1 base short and J 6 bases short, with 7 bases between. The CDR3 is made up of 13 amino acids. CDR3 protein: CASSLFTSNEQFF. CDR3 DNA sequence: TGTGCCAGCAGTTTATTTACTAGCAATGAGCAGTTCTTC.

A few counts support this clonotype. The CDR3 coding sequence is TGTGCCAGCAGTCCTGGCGCAGGGGGGGACTCAGATACGCAGTATTTT. It yields the protein CASSPGAGGDSDTQYF. The chain recombines TRBV28 with TRBJ2-3, with D perhaps assigned TRBD1 or TRBD2 (7 bases each). The length of the CDR3 is 16 residues. Germline assignment: CDR1 MDHEN and CDR2 SYDVKM. Trimming cost V 5 bases and J 4 bases, with 19 bases left between them.

Concerning this clonotype: A much larger clone is a single base away; this may be a read error. The gene calls are TRBV12-5 and TRBJ1-2; TRBD1 agrees at 8 bases. Losses at the gene ends were 5 bases for V and 6 bases for J; bases not matched to a gene: 11. Germline loops: CDR1 LGHNT, CDR2 FRNRAP. CDR3 length: 15 amino acids. CDR3 residues: CASGLGTGVSNGYTF. As DNA, the CDR3 is TGTGCTAGTGGTCTCGGGACAGGCGTCTCCAATGGCTACACCTTC.

The chain recombines TRBV4-1 with TRBJ2-1; D is possibly TRBD1 or TRBD2 (5 bases each). V lost 0 bases to trimming and J lost 4 bases, with 19 bases between them. This CDR3 spans 18 amino acids. Germline-derived CDR1 and CDR2 are MGHRA and YSYEKL. CDR3 sequence: CASSQDLGTPRRYNEQFF. The CDR3 nucleotides are TGCGCCAGCAGCCAAGATCTTGGGACGCCCCGCAGATACAATGAGCAGTTCTTC.

The sample holds one count of this clonotype. The chain uses TRBV9 and TRBJ2-3; D is unresolved. CDR3 length: 11 residues. Deletions cut 10 bases from V and 4 bases from J, with 10 bases between. From germline, CDR1 is SGDLS and CDR2 YYNGEE. The CDR3 DNA reads as TGTGCCGGGGTGTGCTCAGATACGCAGTATTTT. Protein product: CAGVCSDTQYF.